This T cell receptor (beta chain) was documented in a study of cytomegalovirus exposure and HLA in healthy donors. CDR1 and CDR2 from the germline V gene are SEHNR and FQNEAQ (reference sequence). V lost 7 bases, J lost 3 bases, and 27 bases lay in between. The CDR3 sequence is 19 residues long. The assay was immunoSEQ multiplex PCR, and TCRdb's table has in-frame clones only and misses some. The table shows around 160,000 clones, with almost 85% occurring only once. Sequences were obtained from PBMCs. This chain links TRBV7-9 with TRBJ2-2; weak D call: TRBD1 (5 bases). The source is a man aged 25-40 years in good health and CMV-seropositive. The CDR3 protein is CASTNLRWGRGGDTGELFF. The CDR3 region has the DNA TGTGCCAGCACGAACCTCCGTTGGGGTAGGGGCGGTGACACCGGGGAGCTGTTTTTT.